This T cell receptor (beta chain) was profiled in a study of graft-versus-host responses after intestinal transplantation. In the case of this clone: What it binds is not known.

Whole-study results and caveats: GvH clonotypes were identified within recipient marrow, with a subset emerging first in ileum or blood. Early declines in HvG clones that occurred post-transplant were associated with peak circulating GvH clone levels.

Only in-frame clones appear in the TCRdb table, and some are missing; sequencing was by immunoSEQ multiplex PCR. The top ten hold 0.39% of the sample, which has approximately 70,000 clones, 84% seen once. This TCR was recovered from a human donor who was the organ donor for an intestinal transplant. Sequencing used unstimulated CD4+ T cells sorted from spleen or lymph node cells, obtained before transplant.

CDR3: CASSLEMTPNSNQPQHF. CDR3 in DNA: TGTGCCAGCAGCTTAGAAATGACACCCAATAGCAATCAGCCCCAGCATTTT. The rearrangement links TRBV7-9 to TRBJ1-5; D gene unclear. The V end was cut by 1 base, the J end by 0 bases, with 13 bases between. The germline gives CDR1 SEHNR, CDR2 FQNEAQ (reference sequence). The length of the CDR3 is 17 residues.